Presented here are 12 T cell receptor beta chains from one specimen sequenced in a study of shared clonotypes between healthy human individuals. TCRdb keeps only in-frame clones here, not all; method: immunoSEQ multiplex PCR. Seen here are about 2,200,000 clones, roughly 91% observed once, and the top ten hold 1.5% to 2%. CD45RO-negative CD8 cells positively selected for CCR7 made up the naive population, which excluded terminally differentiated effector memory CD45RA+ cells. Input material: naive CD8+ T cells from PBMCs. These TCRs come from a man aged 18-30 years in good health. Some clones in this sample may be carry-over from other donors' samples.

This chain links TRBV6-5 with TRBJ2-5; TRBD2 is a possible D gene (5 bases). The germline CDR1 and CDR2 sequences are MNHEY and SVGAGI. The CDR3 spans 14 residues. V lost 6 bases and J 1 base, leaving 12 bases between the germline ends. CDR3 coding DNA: TGTGCCAGCAGGACGGGAAGGATCCAAGAGACCCAGTACTTC. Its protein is CASRTGRIQETQYF.

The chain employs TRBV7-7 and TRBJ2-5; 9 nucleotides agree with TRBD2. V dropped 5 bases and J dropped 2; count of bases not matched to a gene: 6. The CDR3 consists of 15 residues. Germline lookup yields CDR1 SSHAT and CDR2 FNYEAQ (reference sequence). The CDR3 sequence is CASSQGLAKQETQYF. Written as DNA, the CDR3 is TGTGCCAGCAGCCAAGGACTAGCGAAACAAGAGACCCAGTACTTC.

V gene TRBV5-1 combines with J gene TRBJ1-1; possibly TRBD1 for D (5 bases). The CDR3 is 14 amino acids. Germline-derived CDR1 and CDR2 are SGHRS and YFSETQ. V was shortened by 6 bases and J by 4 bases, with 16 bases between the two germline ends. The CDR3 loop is CASKGGAQGTEAFF. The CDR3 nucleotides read TGCGCCAGCAAAGGAGGGGCGCAGGGCACTGAAGCTTTCTTT.

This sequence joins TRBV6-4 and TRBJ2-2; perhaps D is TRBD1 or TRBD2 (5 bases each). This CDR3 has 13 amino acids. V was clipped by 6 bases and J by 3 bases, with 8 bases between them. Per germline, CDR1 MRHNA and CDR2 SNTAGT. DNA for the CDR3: TGTGCCAGCAGGGGGGAGTACACCGGGGAGCTGTTTTTT. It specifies CASRGEYTGELFF.

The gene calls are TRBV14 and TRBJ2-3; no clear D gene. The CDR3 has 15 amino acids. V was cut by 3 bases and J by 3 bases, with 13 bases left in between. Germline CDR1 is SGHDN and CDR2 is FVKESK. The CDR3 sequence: CASSQTGSGTDTQYF. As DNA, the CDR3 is TGTGCCAGCAGCCAGACGGGTAGTGGTACAGATACGCAGTATTTT.

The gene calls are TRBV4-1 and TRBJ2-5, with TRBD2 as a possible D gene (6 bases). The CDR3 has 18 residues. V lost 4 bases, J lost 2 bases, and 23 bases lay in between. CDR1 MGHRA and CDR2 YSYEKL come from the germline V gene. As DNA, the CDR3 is TGCGCCAGCAGCCCGTTCGGGACTGGTGGGTTTACACAAGAGACCCAGTACTTC. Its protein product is CASSPFGTGGFTQETQYF.

CDR3 sequence (DNA): TGTGCCAGCAGCTTGGGGCTACAATACTACGAGCAGTACTTC. Amino acids: CASSLGLQYYEQYF. The V gene is TRBV5-6, the J gene TRBJ2-7; D ambiguous. Trimming left V 0 bases short and J 3 bases short, with 10 bases between. The CDR3 has 14 residues. Germline V CDR1 and CDR2: SGHDT, YYEEEE.

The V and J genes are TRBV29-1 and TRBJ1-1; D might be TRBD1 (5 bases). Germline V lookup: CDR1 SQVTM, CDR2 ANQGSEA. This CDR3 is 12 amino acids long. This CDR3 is CRGDLGNTEAFF. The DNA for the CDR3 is TGCAGAGGGGACTTGGGGAACACTGAAGCTTTCTTT.

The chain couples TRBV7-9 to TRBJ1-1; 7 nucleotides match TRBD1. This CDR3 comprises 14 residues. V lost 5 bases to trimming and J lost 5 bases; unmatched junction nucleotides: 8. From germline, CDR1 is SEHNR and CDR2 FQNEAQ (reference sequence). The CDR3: CASSPEGRGTEAFF. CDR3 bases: TGTGCCAGCAGCCCCGAGGGCAGGGGGACTGAAGCTTTCTTT.

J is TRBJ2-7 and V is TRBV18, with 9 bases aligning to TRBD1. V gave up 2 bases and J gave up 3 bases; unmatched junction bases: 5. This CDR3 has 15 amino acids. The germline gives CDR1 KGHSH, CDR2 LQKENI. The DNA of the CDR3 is TGTGCCAGCTCACCAACAAGGGGACAGGGCTACGAGCAGTACTTC. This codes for CASSPTRGQGYEQYF.

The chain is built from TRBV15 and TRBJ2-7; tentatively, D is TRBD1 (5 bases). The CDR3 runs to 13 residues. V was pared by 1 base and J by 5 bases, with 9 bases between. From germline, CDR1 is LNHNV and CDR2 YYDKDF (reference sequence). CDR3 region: CATSRAGKDEQYF. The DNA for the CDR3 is TGTGCCACCAGCAGAGCAGGGAAGGACGAGCAGTACTTC.

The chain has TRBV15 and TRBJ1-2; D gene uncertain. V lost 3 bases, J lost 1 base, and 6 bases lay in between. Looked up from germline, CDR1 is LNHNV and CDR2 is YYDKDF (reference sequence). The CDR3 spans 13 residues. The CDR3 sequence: CATSSARNYGYTF. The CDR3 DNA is TGTGCCACCAGCAGCGCGCGTAACTATGGCTACACCTTC.